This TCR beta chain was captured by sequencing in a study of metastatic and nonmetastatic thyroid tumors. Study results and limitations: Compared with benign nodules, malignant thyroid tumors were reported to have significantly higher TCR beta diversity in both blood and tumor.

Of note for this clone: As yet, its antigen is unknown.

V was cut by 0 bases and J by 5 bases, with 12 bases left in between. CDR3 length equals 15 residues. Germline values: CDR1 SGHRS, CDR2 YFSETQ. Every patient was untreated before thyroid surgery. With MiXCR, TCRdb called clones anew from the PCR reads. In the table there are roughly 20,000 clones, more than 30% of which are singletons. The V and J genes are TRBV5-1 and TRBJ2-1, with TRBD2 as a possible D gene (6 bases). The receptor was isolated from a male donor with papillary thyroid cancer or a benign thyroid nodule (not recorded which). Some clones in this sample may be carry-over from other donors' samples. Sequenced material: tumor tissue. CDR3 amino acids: CASSLEAGPHNEQFF. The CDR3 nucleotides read TGCGCCAGCAGCTTGGAGGCGGGACCCCACAATGAGCAGTTCTTC.